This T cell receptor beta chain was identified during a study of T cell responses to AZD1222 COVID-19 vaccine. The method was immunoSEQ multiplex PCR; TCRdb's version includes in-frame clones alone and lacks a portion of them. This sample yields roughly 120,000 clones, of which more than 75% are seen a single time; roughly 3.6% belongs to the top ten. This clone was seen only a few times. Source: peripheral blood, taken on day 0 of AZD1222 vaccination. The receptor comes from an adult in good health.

This chain's CDR3 is CASSARQGLMNTEAFF. Here the CDR3 DNA reads TGTGCCAGCAGCGCCCGACAGGGGCTAATGAACACTGAAGCTTTCTTT. V and J are TRBV7-6 and TRBJ1-1; 8 nucleotides line up with TRBD1. The CDR3 is 16 residues long. Trimming at V came to 5 bases and at J to 0 bases, leaving 8 bases not matched to a gene. Looked up from germline, CDR1 is SGHVS and CDR2 is FNYEAQ.